Here is one T cell receptor beta chain with its context. This sample was taken from a study of blood T cell dynamics during melanoma immunotherapy. The data were produced by immunoSEQ multiplex PCR, yet TCRdb's version contains in-frame clones alone and is incomplete. Among about 15,000 clones listed, about 80% were seen once. Time point here: pre-treatment baseline. Patients had no prior systemic cancer treatment, immunosuppressants or other active cancers. V was shortened by 6 bases and J by 6 bases, with 15 bases between the two germline ends. Germline values: CDR1 SGHNT, CDR2 YYREEE (reference sequence). The CDR3 is 14 residues long.

This specimen was blood, taken from a patient treated with checkpoint blockade. The receptor comes from a human donor with melanoma. The chain links TRBV5-4 to TRBJ1-4; D possibly corresponds to TRBD1 (5 bases). The CDR3 coding sequence is TGTGCCAGCACCTCCAGGGAAAATCATGAAAAACTGTTTTTT. This encodes CASTSRENHEKLFF.